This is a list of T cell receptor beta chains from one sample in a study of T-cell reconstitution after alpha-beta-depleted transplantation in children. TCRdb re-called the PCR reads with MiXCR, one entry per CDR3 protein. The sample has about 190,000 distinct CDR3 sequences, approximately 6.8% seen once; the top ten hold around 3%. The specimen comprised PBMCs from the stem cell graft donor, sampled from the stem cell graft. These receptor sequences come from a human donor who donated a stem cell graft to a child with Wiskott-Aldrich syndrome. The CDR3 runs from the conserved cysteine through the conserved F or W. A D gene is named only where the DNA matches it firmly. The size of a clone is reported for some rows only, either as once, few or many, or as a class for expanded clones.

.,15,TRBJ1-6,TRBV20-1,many,CSARPGESYNSPLHF,TGCAGTGCTAGACCAGGGGAGTCCTATAATTCACCCCTCCACTTT
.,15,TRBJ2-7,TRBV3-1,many,CASSPRDRTNGEQYF,TGTGCCAGCAGCCCCCGGGACCGTACAAACGGCGAGCAGTACTTC
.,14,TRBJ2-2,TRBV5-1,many,CASSLGDATGELFF,TGCGCCAGCAGCTTGGGAGACGCCACCGGGGAGCTGTTTTTT
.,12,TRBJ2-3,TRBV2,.,CASSGEVDTQYF,TGTGCCAGCAGCGGGGAGGTGGATACGCAGTATTTT
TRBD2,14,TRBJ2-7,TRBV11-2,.,CASSFGGSMSEQYF,TGTGCCAGCAGCTTCGGGGGGAGTATGAGTGAGCAGTACTTC
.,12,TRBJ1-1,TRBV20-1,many,CSARLGLLEAFF,TGCAGTGCTAGACTCGGCCTACTAGAAGCTTTCTTT
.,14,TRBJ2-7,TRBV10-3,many,CAIRADLSSYEQYF,TGTGCCATCAGAGCGGACTTAAGCTCCTACGAGCAGTACTTC
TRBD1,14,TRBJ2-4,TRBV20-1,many,CSARDRDAKNIQYF,TGCAGTGCTAGGGACAGGGATGCCAAAAACATTCAGTACTTC
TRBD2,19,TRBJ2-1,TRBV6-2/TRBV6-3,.,CASLAGALAELRGDNEQFF,TGTGCCAGCCTCGCCGGAGCACTAGCGGAACTAAGGGGGGACAATGAGCAGTTCTTC
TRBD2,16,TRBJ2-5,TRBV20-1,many,CSARYPTSVSQETQYF,TGCAGTGCTAGATACCCTACTAGCGTAAGCCAAGAGACCCAGTACTTC
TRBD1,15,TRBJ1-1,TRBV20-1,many,CSAPGTGWGSTEAFF,TGCAGTGCCCCCGGGACAGGCTGGGGTAGCACTGAAGCTTTCTTT
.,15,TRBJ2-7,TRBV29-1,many,CSVHNGGPSGYEQYF,TGCAGCGTCCACAATGGCGGCCCTTCTGGCTACGAGCAGTACTTC
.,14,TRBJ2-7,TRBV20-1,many,CSARDLIIGYEQYF,TGCAGTGCTAGAGATCTTATCATCGGGTACGAGCAGTACTTC
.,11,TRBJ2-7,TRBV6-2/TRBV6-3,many,CASSLGRMQYF,TGTGCCAGCAGCCTCGGACGGATGCAGTACTTC
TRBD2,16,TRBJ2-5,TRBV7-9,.,CASSLELAGGPETQYF,TGTGCCAGCAGCTTAGAGCTCGCGGGGGGACCAGAGACCCAGTACTTC
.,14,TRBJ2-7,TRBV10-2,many,CASSDGGLLYEQYF,TGCGCCAGCAGTGATGGGGGGCTGCTCTACGAGCAGTACTTC
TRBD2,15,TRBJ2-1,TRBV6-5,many,CASSLSGAAGNEQFF,TGTGCCAGCAGTTTGAGCGGGGCCGCAGGAAATGAGCAGTTCTTC
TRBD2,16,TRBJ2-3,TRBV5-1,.,CASSVPLAGETDTQYF,TGCGCCAGCAGCGTCCCACTAGCGGGAGAAACAGATACGCAGTATTTT
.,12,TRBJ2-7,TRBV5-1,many,CASGGTTGEQYF,TGCGCCAGTGGGGGAACTACCGGCGAGCAGTACTTC
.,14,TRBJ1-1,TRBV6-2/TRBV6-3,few,CASRLRAMNTEAFF,TGTGCCAGCAGGCTCAGGGCGATGAACACTGAAGCTTTCTTT
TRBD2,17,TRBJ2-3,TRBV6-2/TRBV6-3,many,CASSPHGTSGNSDTQYF,TGTGCCAGCAGTCCCCACGGGACTAGCGGGAACTCAGATACGCAGTATTTT
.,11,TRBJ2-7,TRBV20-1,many,CSAQTGSEQYF,TGCAGTGCCCAAACAGGGTCCGAGCAGTACTTC
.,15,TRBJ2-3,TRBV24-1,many,CATSDTRAPEGTQYF,TGTGCCACCAGTGATACCAGGGCCCCTGAGGGTACGCAGTATTTT
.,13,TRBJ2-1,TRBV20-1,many,CSTTGGRGDEQFF,TGCAGTACGACCGGGGGCCGGGGTGATGAGCAGTTCTTC
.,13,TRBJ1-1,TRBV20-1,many,CSAREDPNTEAFF,TGCAGTGCTAGAGAAGACCCGAACACTGAAGCTTTCTTT
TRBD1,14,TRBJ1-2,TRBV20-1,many,CSAPFGTGSSGYTF,TGCAGTGCCCCGTTCGGGACAGGGAGTTCTGGCTACACCTTC
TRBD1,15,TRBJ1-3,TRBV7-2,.,CASSPTGGGGNTIYF,TGTGCCAGCAGCCCTACAGGGGGCGGTGGAAACACCATATATTTT
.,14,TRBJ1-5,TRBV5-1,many,CASSPTPENQPQHF,TGCGCCAGCAGCCCAACCCCTGAAAATCAGCCCCAGCATTTT
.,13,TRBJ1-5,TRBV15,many,CATSRYSNQPQHF,TGTGCCACCAGCAGGTATAGCAATCAGCCCCAGCATTTT
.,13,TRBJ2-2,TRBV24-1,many,CAPHGGDTGELFF,TGTGCCCCTCACGGGGGAGACACCGGGGAGCTGTTTTTT
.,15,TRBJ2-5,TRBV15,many,CATSRDKPFRETQYF,TGTGCCACCAGCAGAGATAAGCCCTTTAGAGAGACCCAGTACTTC
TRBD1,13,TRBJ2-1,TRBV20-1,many,CSALRTGYNEQFF,TGCAGTGCCCTCCGGACAGGTTACAATGAGCAGTTCTTC
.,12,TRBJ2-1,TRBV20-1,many,CSASNLVGEQFF,TGCAGTGCTAGTAACCTAGTCGGTGAGCAGTTCTTC
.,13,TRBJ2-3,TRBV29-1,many,CAWGFSRTDTQYF,TGCGCCTGGGGGTTTTCGAGGACAGATACGCAGTATTTT
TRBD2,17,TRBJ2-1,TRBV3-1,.,CASSARPLAGQHNEQFF,TGTGCCAGCAGCGCCCGACCACTAGCGGGACAACACAATGAGCAGTTCTTC
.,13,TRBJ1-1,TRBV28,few,CASNSGMNTEAFF,TGTGCCAGCAACTCCGGGATGAACACTGAAGCTTTCTTT
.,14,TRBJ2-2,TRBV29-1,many,CSVEGSGTSGELFF,TGCAGCGTTGAGGGTTCGGGGACCTCCGGGGAGCTGTTTTTT
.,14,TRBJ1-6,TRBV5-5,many,CASSFQQWDSPLHF,TGTGCCAGCAGCTTCCAACAGTGGGATTCACCCCTCCACTTT
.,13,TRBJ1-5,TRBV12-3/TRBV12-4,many,CASSPRPMGPQHF,TGTGCCAGCAGCCCGAGACCTATGGGGCCCCAGCATTTT
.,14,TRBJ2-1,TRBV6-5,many,CASSYLDSLNEQFF,TGTGCCAGCAGTTACCTTGACAGTTTAAATGAGCAGTTCTTC
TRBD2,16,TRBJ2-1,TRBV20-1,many,CSARGLLAGGLEVQFF,TGCAGTGCTAGAGGGTTACTAGCGGGGGGACTCGAAGTGCAGTTCTTC
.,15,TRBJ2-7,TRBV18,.,CASSPRGAPAYEQYF,TGTGCCAGCTCACCCCGAGGGGCGCCGGCCTACGAGCAGTACTTC
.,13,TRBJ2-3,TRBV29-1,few,CLVKRSDTDTQYF,TGCCTTGTAAAGCGGTCTGACACAGATACGCAGTATTTT
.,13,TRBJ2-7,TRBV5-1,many,CASSLGSSGEQYF,TGCGCCAGCAGCTTGGGGAGCAGCGGCGAGCAGTACTTC
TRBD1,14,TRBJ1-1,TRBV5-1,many,CASSTQGNPQTAFF,TGCGCCAGCAGCACACAGGGGAACCCTCAAACAGCTTTCTTT
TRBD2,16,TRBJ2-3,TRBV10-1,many,CASSDGASGDTDTQYF,TGCGCCAGCAGTGACGGAGCTAGCGGGGATACAGATACGCAGTATTTT
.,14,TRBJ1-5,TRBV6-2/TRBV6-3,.,CASSRTASNQPQHF,TGTGCCAGCAGCCGGACTGCTAGCAATCAGCCCCAGCATTTT
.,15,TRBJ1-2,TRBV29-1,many,CSGFGGGRFPDGYTF,TGCAGCGGCTTTGGAGGGGGGCGATTTCCCGATGGCTACACCTTC
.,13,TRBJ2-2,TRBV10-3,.,CAITERATGELFF,TGTGCCATCACGGAGCGGGCAACCGGGGAGCTGTTTTTT
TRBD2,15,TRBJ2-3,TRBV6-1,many,CASSDGTSGTDTQYF,TGTGCCAGCAGTGACGGGACTAGCGGAACAGATACGCAGTATTTT
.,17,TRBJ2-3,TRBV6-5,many,CASSYSGGARGTDTQYF,TGTGCCAGCAGTTACTCTGGAGGGGCTCGGGGCACAGATACGCAGTATTTT
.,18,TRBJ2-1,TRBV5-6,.,CASSLLLGLRTTYNEQFF,TGTGCCAGCAGCTTGCTGCTGGGTTTGAGGACAACTTACAATGAGCAGTTCTTC
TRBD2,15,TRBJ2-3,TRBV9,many,CASSDGGLLRDTQYF,TGTGCCAGCAGCGACGGGGGACTACTCCGGGATACGCAGTATTTT
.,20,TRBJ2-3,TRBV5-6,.,CASSLGSWKGPYVAPDTQYF,TGTGCCAGCAGCTTGGGGAGTTGGAAGGGACCTTATGTTGCTCCAGATACGCAGTATTTT
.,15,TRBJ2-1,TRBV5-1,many,CASSIDRSSYNEQFF,TGCGCCAGCAGCATAGACAGGTCATCCTACAATGAGCAGTTCTTC
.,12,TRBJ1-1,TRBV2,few,CASSREDTEAFF,TGTGCCAGCAGCCGGGAGGACACTGAAGCTTTCTTT
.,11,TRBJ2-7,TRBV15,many,CATSISNEQYF,TGTGCCACCAGCATATCTAACGAGCAGTACTTC